Listed here is a single T cell receptor beta chain. Antigen: not known. Germline and junction disagree at one end, which may indicate a read error. These data belong to a study of tumor-infiltrating lymphocytes in primary liver carcinoma. Study as a whole: Tumors, staged T1-T3 N0M0, spanned about 4 to 11 cm.

A primer matching the constant region was used to make TCR beta cDNA from 500 ng of total RNA. Modified slightly, ARM-PCR produced TCR beta libraries over three nested multiplex PCR rounds. With TRBV1-TRBV30 forward primers and a C-beta reverse primer, the first two PCR rounds were run for approximately 10 cycles each. TCRdb re-called the multiplex PCR reads through MiXCR, storing one row per CDR3 protein. The table has some 40,000 distinct CDR3 sequences, 75% seen once. Whole-study findings and limits: Lower overlap was observed for tumor-adjacent and tumor-blood pairs relative to tumor region pairs. Tumors had a top-250-clone fraction that was significantly higher than blood (p = 0.039).

The CDR3 length is 16 residues. Unsorted bulk tissue of about 17-32 mg yielded co-extracted RNA and DNA. The sequence came from a man aged 35 to 55 with primary liver carcinoma and hepatitis B virus infection. The specimen sequenced was tumor-adjacent normal liver tissue. V usage is TRBV12-3 or TRBV12-4 and J usage is TRBJ2-2, with TRBD2 matching over 8 bases. CDR3 loop: CTSSGRVAGYTRELFF. CDR3 nucleotides: TGTACCAGCAGTGGCCGCGTAGCGGGATATACCCGGGAGCTGTTTTTT.